This TCR beta chain appears in the sequencing data of a study of blood T cell repertoires in COVID-19 (dated by TCRdb to about 2020). Turning to the overall study: The collaborator samples originated in the United States, Italy and Spain and spanned the acute and convalescent phases of COVID-19. Sample metadata almost always included a de-identified subject ID, COVID-19 status, age in years and sex. The repertoires were released in a freely available public database intended as a resource for research on the immune response to SARS-CoV-2. The prospective study material was composed of cDNA or gDNA derived from T cells, B-cell-depleted T cells, or PBMCs. Subjects who had been exposed to COVID-19, were actively infected with it, or had recovered from it provided the deeply sampled blood TCRbeta repertoires that made up the dataset. The samples were drawn from the first 160 participants of the ongoing ImmuneRACE study and from 1,254 subjects provided by 6 global collaborators. Where HLA class I and class II types were available, the types were taken from metadata supplied by the sample provider, not from assay-based typing.

Summary of the overall study and its limitations: How much clinical and demographic metadata was included differed by source and by participant, and the metadata was provided uncurated.

With respect to this clone: Its antigen remains unidentified. No per-base quality is available; no much larger clone lies one base away.

The immunoSEQ Assay, a bias-controlled multiplex PCR, was used to amplify TCRbeta CDR3 regions from genomic DNA. The authors processed their data as follows. Within the assay, amplification of reference gene primers was used to estimate how many nucleated cells each sample contained. To quantify the absolute abundance of each unique TCRbeta CDR3 rearrangement, sequence reads were collapsed and filtered. For each sample, productive Simpson clonality was calculated by taking the square root of Simpson's diversity index across productive rearrangements. TCRdb re-hosts the immuneACCESS table, in-frame sequences only. Its copies lack some clones; in the studies checked, an unresolved V gene accounts for under half of them, and the cause for the rest is not known. V and J calls and clone size come straight from that table; D and trimming were deduced from the DNA. This sample has about 240,000 clones in its table, and over 65% of those were observed once. 3.3% of the sample rests with the top ten.

The collaborating institutions used their own protocols to collect whole blood in K2EDTA tubes. For TCRbeta analysis, collaborator samples were shipped as frozen whole blood, as isolated PBMCs, or as DNA extracted from either sample type. The sample taken for sequencing was peripheral blood. The clonotype comes from a woman older than 75 with acute or convalescent COVID-19.

The CDR3 has the sequence CASSESPGTSGHQETQYF. The DNA sequence reads TGCGCCAGCAGTGAGAGCCCCGGGACTAGCGGGCACCAAGAGACCCAGTACTTC. The receptor chain draws on TRBV10-1 and TRBJ2-5; the central 12 bases match TRBD2. The germline V gene (reference sequence) yields WNHNN for CDR1 and SYGVQD for CDR2. V is pruned by 2 bases and J by 0 bases, leaving 7 bases of the junction without a gene match. Its CDR3 holds 18 amino acids, cysteine through phenylalanine. The retained sequence is limited to the CDR3, 54 bases, with the frame set at the first base.